Included here is one T cell receptor beta chain sequence, with context. No antigen is known for it. As for treatment: approximately nine-day PBMC culture with coronavirus spike peptide pools or control peptides (ViraFEST assay). These data originate in a study of vaccination and CD4 T cells after COVID-19. Across the whole study: Of the convalescent patients, who were SARS-CoV-2 positive by nasal swab PCR, fewer than 10 had mild and one severe disease. Study-level findings and limits: Convalescent patients had 304 of 307 vaccine-specific clones showing spike mono-reactivity. The researchers studied relatively few convalescent patients and omitted early post-infection timepoints.

Sequencing of cultured CD4+ T cell DNA used the Oncomine TCR Beta short-read assay. TCRdb re-analysed the PCR reads in MiXCR, keeping a single row per CDR3 protein. The sample lists some 11,000 distinct CDR3 sequences, around 40% occurring once. This CDR3 spans 14 amino acids. Germline V lookup: CDR1 SGHVS, CDR2 FQNEAQ. Trimming left V 2 bases short and J 7 bases short, with 14 bases between. What was sequenced was cultured CD4+ T cells from blood. The chain links TRBV7-8 to TRBJ1-2; no clear D gene. The TCR was taken from a human donor with COVID-19. The CDR3 loop reads CASSLIRAGPGYTF. In nucleotides, the CDR3 is TGTGCCAGCAGCTTAATAAGGGCAGGTCCTGGCTACACCTTC.